This TCR beta chain came from a study of early T cells in non-severe SARS-CoV-2 infection. Germline V gene sequence: CDR1 SEHNR, CDR2 FQNEAQ (reference sequence). This CDR3 region has 13 residues. Deletions cut 5 bases from V and 4 bases from J, with 10 bases between. TCRdb re-called the 5' RACE reads through MiXCR, storing one row per CDR3 protein. The sample shows about 36,000 distinct CDR3 sequences, under 8% of them seen only once. Ten or more counts support this clonotype. This chain connects TRBV7-9 to TRBJ2-3, with D unclear. Sequencing was performed on whole blood, taken at baseline. The source of this sequence is an adult who was a healthcare worker with PCR-confirmed SARS-CoV-2 infection or an uninfected control (not recorded which). The CDR3 loop is CASSPKVADTQYF. The CDR3 DNA follows: TGTGCCAGCAGCCCCAAGGTAGCAGATACGCAGTATTTT. Based on the CDR3 plus reference TRBV7-9 and TRBJ2-3, the full variable domain is DTGVSQNPRHKITKRGQNVTFRCDPISEHNRLYWYRQTLGQGPEFLTYFQNEAQLEKSRLLSDRFSAERPKGSFSTLEIQRTEQGDSAMYLCASSPKVADTQYFGPGTRLTVL.